Following are 23 T cell receptor beta chains from one sample sequenced in a study of CD8 T cells in Susac syndrome. A quantity of about 0.45 to 1 ug RNA underwent reverse transcription using random hexamers. Each CDR3 protein gets one entry after TCRdb re-called the immunoSEQ multiplex PCR reads with MiXCR. The repertoire has 100,000 to 150,000 distinct CDR3 sequences, around 94% of them found once; the top ten carry 0.087%. The sample comprised CD4+ T cells from PBMCs. These receptors came from a human donor in good health.

In this sample, this clonotype turned up once. The chain has TRBV6-4 and TRBJ1-1; weak D call: TRBD1 (6 bases). Trimming took 4 bases from V and 5 from J, leaving 11 bases between them. This CDR3 is 13 amino acids long. Germline V gene data show CDR1 as MRHNA and CDR2 as SNTAGT. CDR3 amino acids: CASSATGRTEAFF. The CDR3 region has the DNA TGTGCCAGCAGTGCCACAGGGAGGACTGAAGCTTTCTTT.

The rearrangement uses TRBV20-1 and TRBJ2-3; 12 positions match TRBD2. The germline gives CDR1 DFQATT, CDR2 SNEGSKA (reference sequence). The junction had 14 bases not matched to a gene; V was cut back by 6 bases and J by 1 base. The CDR3 has 18 residues. The CDR3 is CSAQGELAGGRGTDTQYF. CDR3 DNA: TGCAGTGCCCAGGGGGAACTAGCGGGAGGAAGGGGCACAGATACGCAGTATTTT.

V usage is TRBV7-2 and J usage is TRBJ2-1; D might be TRBD1 or TRBD2, each matching 5 bases. V was cut by 1 base and J by 5 bases, with 12 bases left in between. Germline V gene data show CDR1 as SGHTA and CDR2 as FQGNSA. The CDR3 has 15 amino acids. The CDR3 sequence is CASSLERGVHNEQFF. CDR3 DNA sequence: TGTGCCAGCAGCTTAGAGAGGGGAGTTCACAATGAGCAGTTCTTC.

This chain joins TRBV12-5 and TRBJ2-7; 13 nucleotides agree with TRBD2. After removal of 3 bases from V and 3 bases from J, the junction contained 2 bases not matched to a gene. Germline V gene sequence: CDR1 LGHNT, CDR2 FRNRAP. This CDR3 region has 15 residues. CDR3 in DNA: TGTGCTAGTGGTTTACGACTAGCGGGAGGCTACGAGCAGTACTTC. Translation: CASGLRLAGGYEQYF.

This chain connects TRBV7-2 to TRBJ2-7; TRBD2 agrees at 7 bases. This CDR3 contains 13 residues. Trimming cost V 8 bases and J 3 bases; bases outside gene matches: 7. Germline CDR1 reads SGHTA; CDR2 reads FQGNSA. The CDR3 here is CASLGGSLYEQYF. The DNA of the CDR3 is TGTGCCAGCTTGGGCGGGAGTCTCTACGAGCAGTACTTC.

A single count supports this clonotype. The chain recombines TRBV29-1 with TRBJ2-7; 13 bases are shared with TRBD2. The CDR3 is made up of 14 amino acids. With 3 bases clipped from V and 5 bases from J, the junction kept 4 bases outside the gene matches. From germline, CDR1 is SQVTM and CDR2 ANQGSEA. CDR3 amino acids: CSVDVGLAGHEQYF. The CDR3 nucleotides read TGCAGCGTTGATGTGGGACTAGCGGGACACGAGCAGTACTTC.

V and J are TRBV7-2 and TRBJ1-5; D is unclear. V dropped 5 bases and J dropped 5 bases, with 13 bases sitting between them. CDR1 SGHTA and CDR2 FQGNSA come from the germline V gene. This CDR3 region has 14 residues. CDR3 region: CASSPWTHDQPQHF. CDR3 nucleotide sequence: TGTGCCAGCAGCCCCTGGACCCACGATCAGCCCCAGCATTTT.

The V call is TRBV3-1, the J call TRBJ2-5, with D perhaps TRBD1 (5 bases). The CDR3 is 13 amino acids. V shed 2 bases and J shed 7 bases, with 11 bases lying between them. Per the germline V gene, CDR1 is LGHDT and CDR2 is YNNKEL (reference sequence). The CDR3 sequence is CASSQNTGVTQYF. CDR3 nucleotides: TGTGCCAGCAGCCAAAACACAGGCGTGACCCAGTACTTC.

This clonotype is a singleton in its sample. The V gene is TRBV6-1, the J gene TRBJ1-5; D is undetermined. Trimming removed 7 bases at V and 5 bases at J, with 12 bases between. The CDR3 has 13 amino acids. The germline gives CDR1 MNHNS, CDR2 SASEGT. The CDR3 reads CASNPGRYQPQHF. CDR3 in DNA: TGTGCCAGCAATCCCGGGAGGTATCAGCCCCAGCATTTT.

V and J are TRBV5-1 and TRBJ2-5; perhaps TRBD2 as D (6 bases). V lost 4 bases, J lost 1 base, and 17 bases lay in between. The CDR3 is 16 amino acids. From germline, CDR1 is SGHRS and CDR2 YFSETQ. CDR3 nucleotides: TGCGCCAGCAGCGCAGGTACATTCGGGGGCCAAGAGACCCAGTACTTC. Residues: CASSAGTFGGQETQYF.

V gene TRBV11-3 combines with J gene TRBJ1-2, with D hard to call. Trimming took 5 bases from V and 7 from J, leaving 17 bases between them. The CDR3 runs 14 residues. Per the germline V gene, CDR1 is SGHNT and CDR2 is YENEEA. The CDR3 DNA follows: TGTGCCAGCAGCCGCGATGGCCGGGAGCGTGGCTACACCTTC. Amino acid sequence: CASSRDGRERGYTF. The whole variable domain, filled in from reference TRBV11-3 and TRBJ1-2, reads EAGVVQSPRYKIIEKKQPVAFWCNPISGHNTLYWYLQNLGQGPELLIRYENEEAVDDSQLPKDRFSAERLKGVDSTLKIQPAELGDSAVYLCASSRDGRERGYTFGSGTRLTVV.

The J gene is TRBJ2-7, the V gene TRBV7-2; D unresolved. Germline V CDR1 and CDR2: SGHTA, FQGNSA. This CDR3 has 15 residues. Between the trimmed V and J ends, which lost 5 bases and 5 bases, there was a span of 19 bases. CDR3 coding DNA: TGTGCCAGCAGCCAAGACATGAGCGTCGTTAACGAGCAGTACTTC. Protein product: CASSQDMSVVNEQYF.

This chain joins TRBV3-1 and TRBJ1-4; no definite D call. This CDR3 comprises 15 residues. V lost 4 bases and J 8 bases, leaving 17 bases between the germline ends. The germline CDR1 and CDR2 sequences are LGHDT and YNNKEL (reference sequence). This CDR3 reads CASSLLTTMGEKLFF. As DNA, the CDR3 is TGTGCCAGCAGCCTTCTGACGACGATGGGGGAAAAACTGTTTTTT.

V is TRBV30 and J is TRBJ1-4; D is unresolved. The germline CDR1 and CDR2 sequences are GTSNPN and SVGIG (reference sequence). CDR3 length: 12 residues. Between the trimmed V and J ends, which lost 5 bases and 9 bases, there was a span of 13 bases. As DNA, the CDR3 is TGTGCCTGGGGCGAATCGGTGCAAAAACTGTTTTTT. Amino acids: CAWGESVQKLFF.

The chain has TRBV5-1 and TRBJ2-3; TRBD1 is a possible D gene (5 bases). The CDR3 extends over 14 amino acids. V was cut by 0 bases and J by 2 bases, with 7 bases left in between. Germline CDR1 and CDR2: SGHRS and YFSETQ. CDR3 protein: CASSLGQTTDTQYF. For the CDR3, the DNA is TGCGCCAGCAGCTTGGGACAGACCACAGATACGCAGTATTTT.

Only one count was recorded for this clonotype. V gene TRBV5-4 combines with J gene TRBJ2-3; D is unclear. Germline V CDR1 and CDR2: SGHNT, YYREEE (reference sequence). This CDR3 has 14 residues. Trimming left V 1 base short and J 0 bases short, with 6 bases between. CDR3 in amino acids: CASSLSYSTDTQYF. The CDR3 DNA follows: TGTGCCAGCAGCTTGTCTTATAGCACAGATACGCAGTATTTT.

In DNA form, the CDR3 reads TGTGCCAGTAGTATGAAAACAGGGGCGACTTCCTATGGCTACACCTTC. It is translated as CASSMKTGATSYGYTF. This chain joins TRBV19 and TRBJ1-2; 7 bases fit TRBD1. The CDR3 loop spans 16 amino acids. V lost 3 bases and J lost 4; bases outside the gene matches: 11. Germline CDR1 LNHDA, CDR2 SQIVND (reference sequence).

The rearrangement joins TRBV20-1 to TRBJ2-3; TRBD1 aligns across 8 bases. The V gene's germline CDR1 is DFQATT and CDR2 SNEGSKA (reference sequence). This CDR3 region has 16 residues. V lost 3 bases and J lost 1; bases outside the gene matches: 9. The CDR3 loop is CSASVRDRKGTDTQYF. CDR3 nucleotide sequence: TGCAGTGCTAGCGTCCGGGACAGGAAAGGCACAGATACGCAGTATTTT.

The rearrangement links TRBV12-3 or TRBV12-4 to TRBJ2-3; 8 positions match TRBD1. J was trimmed by 0 bases and V by 7 bases; bases with no gene match: 6. CDR3 length: 15 residues. The CDR3 bases are TGTGCCAGCACTGGACAGGGTCGGAGCACAGATACGCAGTATTTT. As protein: CASTGQGRSTDTQYF.

The chain employs TRBV7-2 and TRBJ1-5, with D uncertain. V was trimmed by 4 bases and J by 3 bases, leaving 4 bases between them. The CDR3 spans 12 residues. Germline values: CDR1 SGHTA, CDR2 FQGNSA. CDR3 protein: CASSSINQPQHF. Here the CDR3 DNA reads TGTGCCAGCAGCTCTATCAATCAGCCCCAGCATTTT.

The chain carries TRBV30 and TRBJ2-1; TRBD1 agrees at 7 bases. Germline loops: CDR1 GTSNPN, CDR2 SVGIG (reference sequence). Trimming cost V 2 bases and J 7 bases; bases outside gene matches: 5. CDR3 size: 13 residues. Here the CDR3 reads CAWSPPGQNEQFF. In nucleotides, the CDR3 is TGTGCCTGGAGTCCTCCGGGACAGAATGAGCAGTTCTTC.

This chain connects TRBV6-2 or TRBV6-3 to TRBJ1-2, with a weak D call TRBD1 (5 bases). Germline V gene sequence: CDR1 MNHEY, CDR2 SVGEGT. The ends were cut back, 6 bases at V and 13 bases at J, with 15 bases in the middle. This CDR3 is 11 amino acids long. The CDR3: CASSDRRGSTF. CDR3 coding DNA: TGTGCCAGCAGCGATCGGAGGGGATCCACCTTC.

The J gene is TRBJ2-2, the V gene TRBV4-2; tentatively, D is TRBD2 (6 bases). V dropped 4 bases and J dropped 3 bases, with 12 bases sitting between them. CDR3 size: 15 residues. Germline values: CDR1 LGHNA, CDR2 YNFKEQ. CDR3 amino acids: CASSPATGDTGELFF. Here the CDR3 DNA reads TGTGCCAGCAGCCCCGCGACGGGGGACACCGGGGAGCTGTTTTTT.